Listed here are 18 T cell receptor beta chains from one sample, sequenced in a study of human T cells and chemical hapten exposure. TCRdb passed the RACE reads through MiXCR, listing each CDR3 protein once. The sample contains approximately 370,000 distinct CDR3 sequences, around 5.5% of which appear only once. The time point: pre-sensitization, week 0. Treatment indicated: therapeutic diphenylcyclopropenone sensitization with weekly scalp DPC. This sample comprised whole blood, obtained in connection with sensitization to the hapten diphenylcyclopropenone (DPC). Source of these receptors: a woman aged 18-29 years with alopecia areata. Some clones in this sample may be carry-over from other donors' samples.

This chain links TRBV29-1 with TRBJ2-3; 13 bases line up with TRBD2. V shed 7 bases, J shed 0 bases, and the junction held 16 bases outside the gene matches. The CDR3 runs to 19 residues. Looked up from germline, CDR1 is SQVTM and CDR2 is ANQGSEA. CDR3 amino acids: CSALEGGLAGVSSTDTQYF. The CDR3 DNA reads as TGCAGCGCTCTTGAGGGTGGACTAGCGGGGGTCTCGAGCACAGATACGCAGTATTTT.

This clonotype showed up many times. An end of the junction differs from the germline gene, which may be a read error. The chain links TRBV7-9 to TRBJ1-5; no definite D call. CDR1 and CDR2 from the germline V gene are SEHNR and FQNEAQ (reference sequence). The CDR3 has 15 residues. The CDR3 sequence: CASSLGGYSNQPQHF. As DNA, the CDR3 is TGCGCCAGCAGCTTGGGAGGCTATAGCAATCAGCCCCAGCATTTT. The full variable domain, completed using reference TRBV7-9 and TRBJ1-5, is DTGVSQNPRHKITKRGQNVTFRCDPISEHNRLYWYRQTLGQGPEFLTYFQNEAQLEKSRLLSDRFSAERPKGSFSTLEIQRTEQGDSAMYLCASSLGGYSNQPQHFGDGTRLSIL.

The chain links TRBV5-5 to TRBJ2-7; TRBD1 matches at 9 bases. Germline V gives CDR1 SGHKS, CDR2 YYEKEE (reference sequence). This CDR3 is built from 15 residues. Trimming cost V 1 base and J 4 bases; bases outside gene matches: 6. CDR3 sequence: CASSLLWDRDYEQYF. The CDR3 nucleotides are TGTGCCAGCAGCTTGTTATGGGACAGGGATTACGAGCAGTACTTC. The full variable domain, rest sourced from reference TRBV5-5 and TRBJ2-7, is DAGVTQSPTHLIKTRGQQVTLRCSPISGHKSVSWYQQVLGQGPQFIFQYYEKEERGRGNFPDRFSARQFPNYSSELNVNALLLGDSALYLCASSLLWDRDYEQYFGPGTRLTVT.

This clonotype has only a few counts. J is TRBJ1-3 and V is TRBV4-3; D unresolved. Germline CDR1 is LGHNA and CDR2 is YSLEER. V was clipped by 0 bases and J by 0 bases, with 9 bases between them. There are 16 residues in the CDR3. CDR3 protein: CASSQDHAYSGNTIYF. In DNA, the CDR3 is TGCGCCAGCAGCCAAGATCACGCCTACTCTGGAAACACCATATATTTT.

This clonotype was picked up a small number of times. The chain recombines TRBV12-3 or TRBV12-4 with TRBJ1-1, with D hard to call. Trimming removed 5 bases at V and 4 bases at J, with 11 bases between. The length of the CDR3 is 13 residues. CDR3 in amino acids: CASSVGDPTEAFF. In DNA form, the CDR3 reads TGTGCCAGCAGTGTCGGGGATCCCACTGAAGCTTTCTTT.

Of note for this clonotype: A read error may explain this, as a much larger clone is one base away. The CDR3 bases are TGTGCCAGCAGTGGAGGACAGGGTAGTTTTAGGATGAGCACTGAAGCTTTCTTT. Protein: CASSGGQGSFRMSTEAFF. The chain has TRBV2 and TRBJ1-1; 8 bases agree with TRBD1. The ends lost 4 bases at V and 4 bases at J; junction bases unmatched: 17. The CDR3 consists of 18 residues. Germline V gives CDR1 SNHLY, CDR2 FYNNEI.

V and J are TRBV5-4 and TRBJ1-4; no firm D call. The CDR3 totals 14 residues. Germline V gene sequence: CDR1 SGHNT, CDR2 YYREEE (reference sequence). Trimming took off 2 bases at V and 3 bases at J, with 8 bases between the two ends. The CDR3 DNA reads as TGTGCCAGCAGCTTACAAGACTCTAATGAAAAACTGTTTTTT. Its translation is CASSLQDSNEKLFF. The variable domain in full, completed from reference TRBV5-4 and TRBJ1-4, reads ETGVTQSPTHLIKTRGQQVTLRCSSQSGHNTVSWYQQALGQGPQFIFQYYREEENGRGNFPPRFSGLQFPNYSSELNVNALELDDSALYLCASSLQDSNEKLFFGSGTQLSVL.

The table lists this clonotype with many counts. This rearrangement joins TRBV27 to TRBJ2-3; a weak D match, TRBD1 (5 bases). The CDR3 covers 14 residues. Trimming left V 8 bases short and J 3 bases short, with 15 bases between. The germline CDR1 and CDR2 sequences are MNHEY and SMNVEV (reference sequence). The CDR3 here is CASGWGSGTDTQYF. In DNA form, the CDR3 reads TGTGCCAGCGGCTGGGGCTCCGGAACAGATACGCAGTATTTT.

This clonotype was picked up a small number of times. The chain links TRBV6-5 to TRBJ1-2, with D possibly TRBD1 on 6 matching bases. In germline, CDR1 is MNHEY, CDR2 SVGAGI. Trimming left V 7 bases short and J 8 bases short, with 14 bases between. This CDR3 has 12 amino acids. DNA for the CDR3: TGTGCCAGCACCGAGGGGGGGGGAGGCTACACCTTC. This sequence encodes CASTEGGGGYTF.

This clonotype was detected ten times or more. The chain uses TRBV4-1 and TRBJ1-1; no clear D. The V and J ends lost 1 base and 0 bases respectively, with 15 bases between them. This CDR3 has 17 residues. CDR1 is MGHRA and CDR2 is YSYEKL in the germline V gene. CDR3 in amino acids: CASSQGWAPGMNTEAFF. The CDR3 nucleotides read TGCGCCAGCAGCCAAGGCTGGGCCCCTGGCATGAACACTGAAGCTTTCTTT.

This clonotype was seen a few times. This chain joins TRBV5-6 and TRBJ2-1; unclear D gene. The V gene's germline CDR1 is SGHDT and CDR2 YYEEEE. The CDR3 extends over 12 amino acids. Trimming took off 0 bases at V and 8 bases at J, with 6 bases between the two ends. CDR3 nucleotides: TGTGCCAGCAGCTTGGGCCAGGATGAGCAGTTCTTC. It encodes CASSLGQDEQFF.

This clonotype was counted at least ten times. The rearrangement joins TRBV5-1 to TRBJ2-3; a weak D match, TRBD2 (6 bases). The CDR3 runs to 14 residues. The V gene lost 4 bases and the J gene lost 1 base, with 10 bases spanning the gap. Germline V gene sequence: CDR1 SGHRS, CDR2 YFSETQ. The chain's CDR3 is CASSVSGRTDTQYF. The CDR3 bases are TGCGCCAGCAGCGTTAGCGGACGCACAGATACGCAGTATTTT.

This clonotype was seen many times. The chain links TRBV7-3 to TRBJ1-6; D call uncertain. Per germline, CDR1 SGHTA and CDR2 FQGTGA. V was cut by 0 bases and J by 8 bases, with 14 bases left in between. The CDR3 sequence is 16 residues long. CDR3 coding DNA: TGTGCCAGCAGCTTAACCCCGGGTAGGGCGGATTCACCCCTCCACTTT. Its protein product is CASSLTPGRADSPLHF.

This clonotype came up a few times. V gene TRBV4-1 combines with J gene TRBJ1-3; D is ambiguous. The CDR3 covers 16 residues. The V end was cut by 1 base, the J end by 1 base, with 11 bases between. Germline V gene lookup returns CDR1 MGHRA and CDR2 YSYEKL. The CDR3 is CASSQVGDLSGNTIYF. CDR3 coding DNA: TGCGCCAGCAGCCAAGTTGGGGATCTTTCTGGAAACACCATATATTTT.

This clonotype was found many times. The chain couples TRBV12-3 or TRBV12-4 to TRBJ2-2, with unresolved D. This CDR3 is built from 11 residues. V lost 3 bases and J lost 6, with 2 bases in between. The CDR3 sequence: CASSFPGELFF. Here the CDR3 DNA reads TGTGCCAGCAGTTTCCCCGGGGAGCTGTTTTTT.

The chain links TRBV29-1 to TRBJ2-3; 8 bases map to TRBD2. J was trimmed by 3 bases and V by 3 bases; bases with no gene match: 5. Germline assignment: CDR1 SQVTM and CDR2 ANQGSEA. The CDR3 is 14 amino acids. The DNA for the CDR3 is TGCAGCGTTGAGACCGGGGGGGCGACAGATACGCAGTATTTT. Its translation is CSVETGGATDTQYF.

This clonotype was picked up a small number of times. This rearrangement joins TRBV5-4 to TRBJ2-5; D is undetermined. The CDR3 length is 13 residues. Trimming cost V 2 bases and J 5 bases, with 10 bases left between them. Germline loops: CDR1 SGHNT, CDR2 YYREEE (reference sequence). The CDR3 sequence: CASSFKLEETQYF. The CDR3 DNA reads TGTGCCAGCAGCTTTAAGTTGGAGGAGACCCAGTACTTC. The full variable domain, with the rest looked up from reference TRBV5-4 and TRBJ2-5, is ETGVTQSPTHLIKTRGQQVTLRCSSQSGHNTVSWYQQALGQGPQFIFQYYREEENGRGNFPPRFSGLQFPNYSSELNVNALELDDSALYLCASSFKLEETQYFGPGTRLLVL.

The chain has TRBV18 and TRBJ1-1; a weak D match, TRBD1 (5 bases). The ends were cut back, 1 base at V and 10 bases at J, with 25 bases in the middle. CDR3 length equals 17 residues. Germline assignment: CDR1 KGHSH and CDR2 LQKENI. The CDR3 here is CASSPRQLGVRGEGAFF. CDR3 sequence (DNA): TGTGCCAGCTCACCACGACAGCTTGGTGTGCGGGGTGAGGGAGCTTTCTTT.